The 8 T cell receptor beta chains listed next were all sequenced from one sample in a study of T cell changes during pregnancy in multiple sclerosis. Data came from immunoSEQ multiplex PCR; TCRdb stores just in-frame clones and leaves some out. The table includes roughly 28,000 clones, roughly 92% detected once. Source: CD8+ T cells from peripheral blood mononuclear cells, taken before pregnancy. The receptors stem from a female donor with multiple sclerosis, enrolled in a pregnancy study.

The J gene is TRBJ1-5, the V gene TRBV9; unclear D gene. Trimming left V 2 bases short and J 8 bases short, with 11 bases between. Germline CDR1 SGDLS, CDR2 YYNGEE. This CDR3 is 13 amino acids long. CDR3 amino acids: CASSVHGGEPQHF. The CDR3 DNA is TGTGCCAGCAGCGTCCACGGCGGGGAGCCCCAGCATTTT.

The V call is TRBV9, the J call TRBJ2-1, with unresolved D. Germline CDR1 and CDR2: SGDLS and YYNGEE. The CDR3 has 11 residues. V was shortened by 4 bases and J by 4 bases, with 3 bases between the two germline ends. The CDR3 DNA reads as TGTGCCAGCAGCCTTTACAATGAGCAGTTCTTC. Protein sequence: CASSLYNEQFF.

CDR3 amino acids: CASSYGGPTDTQYF. DNA of the CDR3: TGTGCCAGCAGTTATGGGGGCCCCACAGATACGCAGTATTTT. The genes are TRBV6-6 and TRBJ2-3; maybe TRBD1 (6 bases). CDR3 length: 14 residues. CDR1 MNHNY and CDR2 SVGAGI come from the germline V gene (reference sequence). The V gene lost 3 bases and the J gene lost 2 bases, with 9 bases spanning the gap.

For the CDR3, the DNA is TGCGCCAGCAGCCCATTAAGGACAGGGAACGCCTACGAGCAGTACTTC. Protein product: CASSPLRTGNAYEQYF. The chain uses TRBV4-1 and TRBJ2-7, with TRBD1 identical over 8 bases. The CDR3 runs to 16 residues. V lost 4 bases, J lost 2 bases, and 10 bases stayed unmatched. Germline loops: CDR1 MGHRA, CDR2 YSYEKL.

J is TRBJ1-1 and V is TRBV28; D not resolved. CDR1 and CDR2 (germline): MDHEN, SYDVKM. V was pared by 6 bases and J by 7 bases, with 24 bases between. The CDR3 covers 16 residues. CDR3 in DNA: TGTGCCAGCAGACCGGTGAGGATGGCCTCTCGTGGTGAAGCTTTCTTT. Amino acids: CASRPVRMASRGEAFF.

The genes are TRBV7-8 and TRBJ2-4; 7 bases fit TRBD2. CDR1 and CDR2 (germline): SGHVS, FQNEAQ. The CDR3 is 18 residues long. Germline trimming cut 2 bases from V and 7 bases from J; bases unmatched to any gene: 17. Here the CDR3 DNA reads TGTGCCAGCAGCTTATTGGGTCTAGCGGACCTTGAGGGGAACATTCAGTACTTC. Protein product: CASSLLGLADLEGNIQYF.

The chain is built from TRBV4-2 and TRBJ2-7; 9 bases match TRBD2. Germline CDR1 is LGHNA and CDR2 is YNFKEQ. J gave up 1 base and V 4 bases, and 8 bases lay outside the gene matches. This CDR3 contains 16 residues. The CDR3 coding sequence is TGTGCCAGCAGCCCCTATGCTAGCGGGGCTTCCTACGAGCAGTACTTC. The encoded protein is CASSPYASGASYEQYF.

J is TRBJ1-5 and V is TRBV15; 7 bases align to TRBD1. Germline V gene lookup returns CDR1 LNHNV and CDR2 YYDKDF (reference sequence). V dropped 1 base and J dropped 4; count of bases not matched to a gene: 7. The CDR3 is made up of 16 amino acids. CDR3 sequence reads: CATSRAKGAPNQPQHF. CDR3 DNA: TGTGCCACCAGCAGAGCTAAGGGGGCGCCGAATCAGCCCCAGCATTTT.